This T cell receptor (beta chain) was observed in a study of tumor-infiltrating lymphocytes in primary liver carcinoma. Overall study: Male and female patients aged 30 to 69 years made up the cohort. All lesions had stage T1-T3 N0M0 and 4.2 to 10 cm widths.

Worth noting for this clonotype: Antigen specificity is unknown. Sequence at one end of the junction differs from germline and may be a read error.

Germline assignment: CDR1 WSHSY and CDR2 SAAADI. The CDR3 has 14 amino acids. Starting material of around 460 ng total RNA yielded TCR beta cDNA via a constant-region primer. Generation of the TCR beta libraries relied on three nested multiplex PCR rounds using slightly modified ARM-PCR. Rounds one and two of PCR, each of approximately 11 cycles, were primed with TRBV1-TRBV30 forward primers and a C-beta reverse primer. TCRdb re-called the multiplex PCR reads through MiXCR, storing one row per CDR3 protein. The table records more than 70,000 distinct CDR3 sequences, approximately 72% of them present only once. The study co-extracted DNA and RNA from around 18-30 mg of unsorted bulk tissue. Overall study results and limits: The study found a significantly higher top-250-clone fraction in tumors than in blood (p = 0.039).

The rearrangement links TRBV10-2 to TRBJ1-6, with unresolved D. What was sequenced was liver tumor tissue from sampling region 1. Subset reported: tumor region T1, superior pole. The TCR was taken from a man aged 35 to 55 with primary liver carcinoma and hepatitis B virus infection. The CDR3: CANSERGSNSPLYF. The DNA of the CDR3 is TGCGCCAACAGTGAAAGAGGTTCGAATTCACCCCTCTACTTT.